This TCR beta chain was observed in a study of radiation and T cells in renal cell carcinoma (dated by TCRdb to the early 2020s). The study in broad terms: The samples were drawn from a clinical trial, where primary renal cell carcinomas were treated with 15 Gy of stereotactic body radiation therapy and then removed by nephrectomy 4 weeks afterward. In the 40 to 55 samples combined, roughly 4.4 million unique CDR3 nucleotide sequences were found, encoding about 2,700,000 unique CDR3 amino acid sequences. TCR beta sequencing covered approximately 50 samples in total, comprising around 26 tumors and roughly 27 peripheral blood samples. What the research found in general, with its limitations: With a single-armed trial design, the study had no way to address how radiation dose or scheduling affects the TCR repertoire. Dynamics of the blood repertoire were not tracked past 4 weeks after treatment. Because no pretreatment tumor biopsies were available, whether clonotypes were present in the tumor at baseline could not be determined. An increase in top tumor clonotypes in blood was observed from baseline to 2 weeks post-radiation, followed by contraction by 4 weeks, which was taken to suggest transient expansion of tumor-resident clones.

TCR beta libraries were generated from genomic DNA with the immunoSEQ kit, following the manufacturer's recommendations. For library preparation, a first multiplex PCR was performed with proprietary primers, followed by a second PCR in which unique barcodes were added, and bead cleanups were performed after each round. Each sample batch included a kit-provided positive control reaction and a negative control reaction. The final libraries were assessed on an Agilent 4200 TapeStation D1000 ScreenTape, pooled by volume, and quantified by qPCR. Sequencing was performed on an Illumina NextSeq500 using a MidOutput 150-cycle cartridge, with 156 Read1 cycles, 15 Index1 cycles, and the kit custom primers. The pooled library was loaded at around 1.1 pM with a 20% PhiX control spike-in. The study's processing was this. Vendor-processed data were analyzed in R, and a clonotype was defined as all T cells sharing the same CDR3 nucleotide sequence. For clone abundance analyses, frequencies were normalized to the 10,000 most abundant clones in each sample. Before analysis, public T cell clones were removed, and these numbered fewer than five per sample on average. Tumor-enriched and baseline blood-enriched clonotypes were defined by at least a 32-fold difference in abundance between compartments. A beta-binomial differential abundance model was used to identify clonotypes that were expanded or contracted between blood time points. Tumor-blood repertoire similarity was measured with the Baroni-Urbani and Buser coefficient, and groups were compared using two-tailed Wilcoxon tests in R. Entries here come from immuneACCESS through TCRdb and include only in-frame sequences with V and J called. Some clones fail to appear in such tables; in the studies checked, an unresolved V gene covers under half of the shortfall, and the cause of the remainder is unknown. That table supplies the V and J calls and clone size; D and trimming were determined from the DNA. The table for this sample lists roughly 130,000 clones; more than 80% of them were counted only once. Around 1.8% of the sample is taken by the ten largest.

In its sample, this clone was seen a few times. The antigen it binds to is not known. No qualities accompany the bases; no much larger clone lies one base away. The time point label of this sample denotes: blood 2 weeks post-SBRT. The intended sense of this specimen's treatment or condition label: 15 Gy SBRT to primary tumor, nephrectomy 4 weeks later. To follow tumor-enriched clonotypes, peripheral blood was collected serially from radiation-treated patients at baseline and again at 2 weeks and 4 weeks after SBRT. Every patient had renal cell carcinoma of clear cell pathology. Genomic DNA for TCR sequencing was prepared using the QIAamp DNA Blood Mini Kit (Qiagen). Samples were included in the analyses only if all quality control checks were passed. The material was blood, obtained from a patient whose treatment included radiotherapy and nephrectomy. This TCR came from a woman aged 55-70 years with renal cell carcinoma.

In nucleotides, the sequence is TGTGCCAGCAGCCACGGACAGGGAGTGGGTGAAAAACTGTTTTTT. Its protein product is CASSHGQGVGEKLFF. The sequence links TRBV7-9 to TRBJ1-4; 8 central nucleotides agree with TRBD1. The V end gives up 5 bases and the J end 7 bases, leaving 9 bases in the junction not matched to a gene. Inclusive of the bounding cysteine and phenylalanine, the CDR3 is 15 residues long. The kept DNA is CDR3 alone, 45 bases in frame from the first base. From a lookup of the germline V gene (reference sequence), CDR1 and CDR2 are SEHNR and FQNEAQ.